The T cell receptor (beta chain) described here comes from a study of response to subunit inactivated influenza vaccine. Study outcomes and limitations: The authors put forward the suggestion that each seasonal influenza vaccination may bring in only a limited number of new T cells.

This clonotype was picked up a small number of times. Its matching antigen is unknown. This CDR3 contains 12 residues. Per the germline V gene, CDR1 is GTSNPN and CDR2 is SVGIG (reference sequence). V dropped 4 bases and J dropped 7 bases, with 13 bases sitting between them. A single record per CDR3 protein comes from TCRdb applying MiXCR to the RT-PCR reads. The sample shows 500,000 or so distinct CDR3 sequences, about 15% of them seen only once. The sequence was collected from a man between 50 and 75 years old who received an inactivated influenza vaccine. The material was CD4+ T cells sorted from PBMCs, obtained approximately 25 months after vaccination. This chain joins TRBV30 and TRBJ1-1; D gene uncertain. The CDR3 here is CAWIRVMDEAFF. CDR3 nucleotides: TGTGCCTGGATTAGGGTTATGGATGAAGCTTTCTTT.